One and the same sample provided the 19 T cell receptor beta chains below, sequenced in a study of blood T cell repertoires in COVID-19. TCRdb's table, derived via immunoSEQ multiplex PCR, lists solely in-frame clones and lacks some. The table includes some 200,000 clones, less than 90% detected once. Specimen: peripheral blood. The source is a woman between 45 and 60 years old with acute or convalescent COVID-19.

The V gene is TRBV12-3 or TRBV12-4, the J gene TRBJ1-1; no clear D. The CDR3 contains 13 residues. The V gene lost 3 bases and the J gene lost 1 base, with 6 bases spanning the gap. This CDR3 reads CASSFWQNTEAFF. DNA of the CDR3: TGTGCCAGCAGTTTTTGGCAGAACACTGAAGCTTTCTTT.

The chain carries TRBV6-2 or TRBV6-3 and TRBJ1-3; 7 bases are shared with TRBD1. Trimming took 0 bases from V and 0 from J; bases not matched to a gene: 8. The CDR3 length is 18 residues. CDR1 and CDR2 from the germline V gene are MNHEY and SVGEGT. The CDR3 sequence: CASSYSTRGLYSGNTIYF. In nucleotides, the CDR3 is TGTGCCAGCAGTTACTCGACAAGGGGGCTATACTCTGGAAACACCATATATTTT.

CDR3 loop: CASIEVAGSGEQFF. The CDR3 bases are TGCGCCAGCATCGAGGTAGCGGGATCAGGGGAGCAGTTCTTC. This chain connects TRBV5-1 to TRBJ2-1; 8 nucleotides match TRBD2. With V trimmed by 6 bases and J by 10 bases, 12 bases remained unmatched. Looked up from germline, CDR1 is SGHRS and CDR2 is YFSETQ. The CDR3 is 14 amino acids.

The CDR3 DNA sequence: TGCGCCAGCAGCCATTTCAGGGGGCTTGATGGCACCGGGGAGCTGTTTTTT. This encodes CASSHFRGLDGTGELFF. This chain links TRBV4-3 with TRBJ2-2, with 8 positions matching TRBD1. With V trimmed by 3 bases and J by 4 bases, 10 bases remained unmatched. Germline V CDR1 and CDR2: LGHNA, YSLEER. This CDR3 is built from 17 residues.

This chain connects TRBV6-5 to TRBJ2-1; 12 bases line up with TRBD2. The CDR3 has 15 amino acids. The V segment lost 5 bases and the J segment 8 bases; nucleotides outside the gene matches: 7. Looked up from germline, CDR1 is MNHEY and CDR2 is SVGAGI. CDR3 amino acids: CASSPSGGAAHEQFF. CDR3 DNA: TGTGCCAGCAGTCCTAGCGGGGGGGCCGCCCATGAGCAGTTCTTC.

V and J are TRBV5-1 and TRBJ1-2, with a possible D match to TRBD1 (5 bases). The germline V gene has CDR1 SGHRS and CDR2 YFSETQ. The CDR3 runs 15 residues. The V end was cut by 3 bases, the J end by 1 base, with 13 bases between. CDR3 nucleotides: TGCGCCAGCAGCTCCCCGGGACTCCGTAACTATGGCTACACCTTC. Translated: CASSSPGLRNYGYTF.

This rearrangement joins TRBV7-3 to TRBJ2-3, with 10 bases that match TRBD2. The CDR3 has 16 amino acids. The V segment lost 5 bases and the J segment 9 bases; nucleotides outside the gene matches: 14. Germline CDR1 is SGHTA and CDR2 is FQGTGA. This chain's CDR3 is CASSPEAGGPLVTQYF. For the CDR3, the DNA is TGTGCCAGCAGCCCCGAAGCGGGGGGGCCTTTAGTGACGCAGTATTTT.

The chain couples TRBV5-6 to TRBJ2-1, with 7 bases that match TRBD2. Per germline, CDR1 SGHDT and CDR2 YYEEEE. V shed 0 bases, J shed 4 bases, and the junction held 4 bases outside the gene matches. The CDR3 consists of 15 residues. The CDR3: CASSLGGSRYNEQFF. The CDR3 DNA reads as TGTGCCAGCAGCTTGGGCGGGAGTCGTTACAATGAGCAGTTCTTC.

This chain uses TRBV7-9 with TRBJ2-7; D is possibly TRBD2 (7 bases). The V gene lost 7 bases and the J gene lost 2 bases, with 18 bases spanning the gap. The CDR3 spans 15 residues. Germline V gene sequence: CDR1 SEHNR, CDR2 FQNEAQ (reference sequence). The CDR3 reads CASTTDTGGPYEQYF. The DNA of the CDR3 is TGTGCCAGCACGACCGACACCGGGGGGCCCTACGAGCAGTACTTC.

A few counts support this clone. The chain couples TRBV27 to TRBJ2-2, with D maybe TRBD1 (6 bases). Between the trimmed V and J ends, which lost 5 bases and 6 bases, there was a span of 13 bases. The CDR3 extends over 14 amino acids. CDR1 is MNHEY, CDR2 SMNVEV, per germline (reference sequence). CDR3 residues: CASSLGPGAGELFF. The CDR3 DNA sequence: TGTGCCAGCAGTCTAGGGCCAGGGGCCGGGGAGCTGTTTTTT.

V is TRBV5-1 and J is TRBJ2-7; D may be TRBD2 (5 bases). The CDR3 has 16 residues. CDR1 and CDR2 (germline): SGHRS, YFSETQ. Trimming stripped 2 bases from V and 1 base from J, with 16 bases between. CDR3 region: CASSLGSSLLSYEQYF. As DNA, the CDR3 is TGCGCCAGCAGCTTAGGCTCTAGCTTACTATCCTACGAGCAGTACTTC.

J is TRBJ1-1 and V is TRBV6-5, with TRBD1 matching over 7 bases. The V segment lost 5 bases and the J segment 1 base; nucleotides outside the gene matches: 7. Per the germline V gene, CDR1 is MNHEY and CDR2 is SVGAGI. The CDR3 extends over 15 amino acids. CDR3 loop: CASSHDRAGNTEAFF. CDR3 DNA sequence: TGTGCCAGCAGTCACGACAGGGCGGGGAACACTGAAGCTTTCTTT.

This chain connects TRBV11-2 to TRBJ1-2, with 11 bases that match TRBD1. V lost 5 bases and J lost 6; bases outside the gene matches: 5. The CDR3 spans 14 residues. Germline CDR1 reads SGHAT; CDR2 reads FQNNGV. The CDR3 reads CASSTDRGRHGYTF. The CDR3 DNA reads TGTGCCAGCAGCACGGACAGGGGGCGTCATGGCTACACCTTC. The whole variable domain, filled in from reference TRBV11-2 and TRBJ1-2, reads EAGVAQSPRYKIIEKRQSVAFWCNPISGHATLYWYQQILGQGPKLLIQFQNNGVVDDSQLPKDRFSAERLKGVDSTLKIQPAKLEDSAVYLCASSTDRGRHGYTFGSGTRLTVV.

The V call is TRBV6-5, the J call TRBJ1-4; TRBD1 matches at 8 bases. The V segment lost 6 bases and the J segment 9 bases; nucleotides outside the gene matches: 9. The CDR3 totals 14 residues. CDR1 MNHEY and CDR2 SVGAGI come from the germline V gene. CDR3 DNA: TGTGCCAGCAGCCTCGGGACAGGCATAAAAAAACTGTTTTTT. Encoded protein: CASSLGTGIKKLFF.

The sample holds one count of this clone. The identical CDR3 is also encoded by other nucleotide sequences in the sample. The chain has TRBV19 and TRBJ1-5, with D perhaps TRBD1 (6 bases). The CDR3 consists of 14 residues. The germline V and J ends were trimmed by 1 base and 4 bases, with 8 bases remaining between them. The germline V gene encodes CDR1 LNHDA and CDR2 SQIVND (reference sequence). The CDR3 spells CASSIARGNQPQHF. CDR3 coding DNA: TGTGCCAGTAGTATAGCCAGGGGAAATCAGCCCCAGCATTTT.

This chain links TRBV7-8 with TRBJ1-4; 7 bases are shared with TRBD1. The CDR3 extends over 16 amino acids. Trimming removed 3 bases from V and 5 bases from J; junction bases left unmatched: 9. Germline V gene lookup returns CDR1 SGHVS and CDR2 FQNEAQ. DNA of the CDR3: TGTGCCAGCAGCTTTAAGCAGACAGGGTCGAATGAAAAACTGTTTTTT. This gives the protein CASSFKQTGSNEKLFF. Together with reference TRBV7-8 and TRBJ1-4, the CDR3 gives the full variable domain: GAGVSQSPRYKVAKRGQDVALRCDPISGHVSLFWYQQALGQGPEFLTYFQNEAQLDKSGLPSDRFFAERPEGSVSTLKIQRTQQEDSAVYLCASSFKQTGSNEKLFFGSGTQLSVL.

CDR3 in amino acids: CASSGQGTEQFF. CDR3 DNA: TGCGCCAGCAGTGGTCAGGGGACCGAGCAGTTCTTC. The J gene is TRBJ2-1, the V gene TRBV10-1; TRBD1 is a possible D gene (6 bases). The germline gives CDR1 WNHNN, CDR2 SYGVQD (reference sequence). This CDR3 has 12 residues. The V gene lost 4 bases and the J gene lost 10 bases, with 11 bases spanning the gap.

The chain couples TRBV5-1 to TRBJ1-4; no clear D gene. The CDR3 sequence is 15 residues long. Trimming took 4 bases from V and 0 from J, leaving 10 bases between them. Per germline, CDR1 SGHRS and CDR2 YFSETQ. The CDR3, as DNA: TGCGCCAGCAGCGTGGCAGGTCCAACTAATGAAAAACTGTTTTTT. This gives the protein CASSVAGPTNEKLFF.

The CDR3 nucleotides read TGTGCCAGCGCACCGCGATTGGGGGGCGGGGAGCTGTTTTTT. Translating it yields CASAPRLGGGELFF. J is TRBJ2-2 and V is TRBV7-9, with a weak D call TRBD2 (6 bases). Germline V lookup: CDR1 SEHNR, CDR2 FQNEAQ (reference sequence). The length of the CDR3 is 14 residues. Trimming cost V 8 bases and J 7 bases, with 17 bases left between them. The entire variable domain, with the rest obtained from reference TRBV7-9 and TRBJ2-2, is as follows: DTGVSQNPRHKITKRGQNVTFRCDPISEHNRLYWYRQTLGQGPEFLTYFQNEAQLEKSRLLSDRFSAERPKGSFSTLEIQRTEQGDSAMYLCASAPRLGGGELFFGEGSRLTVL.